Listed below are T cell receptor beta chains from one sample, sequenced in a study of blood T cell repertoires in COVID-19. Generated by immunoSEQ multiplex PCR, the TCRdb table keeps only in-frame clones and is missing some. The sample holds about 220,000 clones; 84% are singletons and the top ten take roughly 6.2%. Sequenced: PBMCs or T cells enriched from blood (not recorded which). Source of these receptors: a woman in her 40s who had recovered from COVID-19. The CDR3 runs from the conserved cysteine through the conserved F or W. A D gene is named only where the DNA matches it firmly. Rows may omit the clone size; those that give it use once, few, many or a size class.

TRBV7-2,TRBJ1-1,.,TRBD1,TGTGCCAGCAGATTAAAGACAGGGGAGAACACTGAAGCTTTCTTT,CASRLKTGENTEAFF
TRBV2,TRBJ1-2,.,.,TGTGCCAGCCTCCTCCGACCTCCGGGATCCTTATTCAAGAGGTATGGCTACACCTTC,CASLLRPPGSLFKRYGYTF
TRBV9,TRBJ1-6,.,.,TGTGCCAGCAGCGGAAGACGGGGGGATTCACCCCTCCACTTT,CASSGRRGDSPLHF
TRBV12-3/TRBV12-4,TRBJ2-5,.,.,TGTGCCAGCAGTTTATTAGCGGAAGAGACCCAGTACTTC,CASSLLAEETQYF
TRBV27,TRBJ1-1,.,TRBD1,TGTGCCAGCAGTTTATGGAGGACAGGGCGGAAAACTGAAGCTTTCTTT,CASSLWRTGRKTEAFF
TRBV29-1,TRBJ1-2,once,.,TGCAGCGTTGAAGCACAGATCTATGGCTACACCTTC,CSVEAQIYGYTF
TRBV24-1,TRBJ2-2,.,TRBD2,TGTGCCACCAGTTACGGGTCTAGGGACTATCGGGACCCCGGGGAGCTGTTTTTT,CATSYGSRDYRDPGELFF
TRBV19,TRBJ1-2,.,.,TGTGCCAGTCGGTCTCAAGCTAACTATGGCTACACCTTC,CASRSQANYGYTF
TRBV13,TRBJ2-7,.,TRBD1,TGTGCCAGCACCCTGGACAGGTCCCCCTACGAGCAGTACTTC,CASTLDRSPYEQYF
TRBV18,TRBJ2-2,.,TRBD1,TGTGCCAGCTCGCGCCGACAGGGGGACACCGGGGAGCTGTTTTTT,CASSRRQGDTGELFF
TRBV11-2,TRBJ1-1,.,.,TGTGCCAGCAGCACCGCGGTGAACACTGAAGCTTTCTTT,CASSTAVNTEAFF
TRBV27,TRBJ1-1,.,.,TGTGCCAGCAAACTACTAGGGGGGGCGCGGACTGAAGCTTTCTTT,CASKLLGGARTEAFF
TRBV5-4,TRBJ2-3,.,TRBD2,TGTGCCAGCAGCTTGCGGCGGGAGACCACAGATACGCAGTATTTT,CASSLRRETTDTQYF
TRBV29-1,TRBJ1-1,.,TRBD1,TGCAGCGTTGAGCGACAGGGGTTCCCTGAAGCTTTCTTT,CSVERQGFPEAFF